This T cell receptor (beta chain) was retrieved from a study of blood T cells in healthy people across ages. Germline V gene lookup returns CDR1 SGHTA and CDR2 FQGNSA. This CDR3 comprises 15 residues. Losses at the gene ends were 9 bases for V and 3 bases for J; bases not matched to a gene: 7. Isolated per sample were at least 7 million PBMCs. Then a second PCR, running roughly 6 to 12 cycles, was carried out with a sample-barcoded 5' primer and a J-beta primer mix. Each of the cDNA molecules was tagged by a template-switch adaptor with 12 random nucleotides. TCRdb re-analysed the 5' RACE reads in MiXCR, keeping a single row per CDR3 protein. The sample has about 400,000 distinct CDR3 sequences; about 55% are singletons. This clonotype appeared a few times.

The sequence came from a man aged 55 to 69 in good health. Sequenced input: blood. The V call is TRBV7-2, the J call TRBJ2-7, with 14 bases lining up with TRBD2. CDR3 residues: CASGQGTSGGYEQYF. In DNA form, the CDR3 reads TGTGCCAGTGGCCAGGGGACTAGCGGGGGCTACGAGCAGTACTTC.